This TCR beta chain is from a study of human T cells and chemical hapten exposure. Study information: Alopecia areata, totalis or universalis affected patients who were mostly female.

This clonotype was observed many times. Its antigen remains unidentified. This sample's time point: pre-sensitization, week 0. Indicated treatment: therapeutic diphenylcyclopropenone sensitization with weekly scalp DPC. General observations from the study: Significantly greater numbers of large CDR3 similarity clusters came from expanded TCRs than from controls. There was no change with DPC sensitization in TCRs above 1 in 1000 frequency.

The CDR3 consists of 15 residues. V gave up 8 bases and J gave up 4 bases; unmatched junction bases: 6. CDR1 and CDR2 from the germline V gene are MNHNY and SVGAGI (reference sequence). In the library, unique molecular identifiers were attached to individual cDNA molecules. Each CDR3 protein is one row after TCRdb ran MiXCR on the RACE reads. The repertoire holds tens of thousands of distinct CDR3 sequences, with 10% to 12% as singletons. V gene TRBV6-6 combines with J gene TRBJ2-2; 11 bases agree with TRBD2. The origin of this receptor is a woman aged 40 to 50 with alopecia areata. Some clones in this sample may be carry-over from other donors' samples. The material was whole blood, obtained in connection with sensitization to the hapten diphenylcyclopropenone (DPC). CDR3 nucleotides: TGTGCCAGCGGGCAACTAGCGGGAGTCACCGGGGAGCTGTTTTTT. It codes for CASGQLAGVTGELFF.